The 30 T cell receptor beta chains reported below all come from one sample, sequenced in a study of long-term antiretroviral therapy in people with HIV. Run at survey level, the immunoSEQ assay was version v3.0. This table comes from immunoSEQ multiplex PCR, and its TCRdb copy is limited to in-frame clones, with some not included. The sample carries approximately 24,000 clones, 95% recorded once. Sequences were derived from unsorted PBMCs, sampled about 4.9 years after starting antiretroviral therapy. The receptors come from a woman aged 50 to 60 with HIV.

J is TRBJ2-4 and V is TRBV2; possible D gene TRBD1, 6 bases. Germline lookup yields CDR1 SNHLY and CDR2 FYNNEI. Trimming pared 7 bases from V and 9 bases from J, leaving 13 bases between. The CDR3 consists of 12 residues. The CDR3 region has the DNA TGTGCCAGCACCGTCGAGGACAGCATTCAGTACTTC. This sequence encodes CASTVEDSIQYF.

This rearrangement joins TRBV11-3 to TRBJ2-3; D might be TRBD2 (6 bases). The CDR3 is 13 residues long. V lost 4 bases and J lost 3, with 8 bases in between. Per the germline V gene, CDR1 is SGHNT and CDR2 is YENEEA. CDR3 sequence: CASSSRGTDTQYF. In nucleotides, the CDR3 is TGTGCCAGCAGCTCCCGGGGGACAGATACGCAGTATTTT.

The chain is built from TRBV28 and TRBJ1-2; D is ambiguous. There are 12 residues in the CDR3. The V and J ends lost 3 bases and 4 bases respectively, with 6 bases between them. Germline V lookup: CDR1 MDHEN, CDR2 SYDVKM. Written as DNA, the CDR3 is TGTGCCAGCAGTTTGTCCAGCTATGGCTACACCTTC. It is translated as CASSLSSYGYTF.

CDR3 nucleotides: TGCGCCAGCAGCCAAGAAGGGAACGAGCAGTACTTC. Translation: CASSQEGNEQYF. This chain uses TRBV4-1 with TRBJ2-7; no firm D call. The CDR3 sequence is 12 residues long. Trimming pared 0 bases from V and 5 bases from J, leaving 5 bases between. Germline CDR1 and CDR2: MGHRA and YSYEKL.

This chain connects TRBV6-1 to TRBJ2-7; D tentatively reads TRBD1 or TRBD2 (6 bases each). Trimming left V 2 bases short and J 7 bases short, with 24 bases between. CDR3 length: 17 residues. Per the germline V gene, CDR1 is MNHNS and CDR2 is SASEGT. DNA of the CDR3: TGTGCCAGCAGTGAACGGGGGTTGGGCAGGGGATGGGGGGAGCAGTACTTC. Translating gives CASSERGLGRGWGEQYF.

The rearrangement joins TRBV6-5 to TRBJ2-7; a weak D match, TRBD1 (5 bases). The germline V gene has CDR1 MNHEY and CDR2 SVGAGI. This CDR3 contains 14 residues. Between the trimmed V and J ends, which lost 5 bases and 3 bases, there was a span of 14 bases. As DNA, the CDR3 is TGTGCCAGCAGTCCCCAGAGAAGGGGCTACGAGCAGTACTTC. As protein: CASSPQRRGYEQYF.

The chain recombines TRBV15 with TRBJ2-3; 8 bases map to TRBD1. The V gene end was trimmed by 3 bases and the J gene end by 2 bases; junction bases not matched to a gene: 7. CDR1 LNHNV and CDR2 YYDKDF come from the germline V gene (reference sequence). The CDR3 is 16 residues long. This CDR3 is CATSSDRQGFTDTQYF. CDR3 nucleotides: TGTGCCACCAGCAGTGATAGACAGGGGTTCACAGATACGCAGTATTTT.

The V gene is TRBV11-2, the J gene TRBJ2-2; D is undetermined. Trimming took 5 bases from V and 5 from J, leaving 12 bases between them. Germline V gene sequence: CDR1 SGHAT, CDR2 FQNNGV. This CDR3 has 14 amino acids. The CDR3 protein is CASSPPRSTGELFF. As DNA, the CDR3 is TGTGCCAGCAGCCCGCCCCGGAGTACCGGGGAGCTGTTTTTT.

The chain carries TRBV9 and TRBJ1-1, with TRBD1 as a possible D gene (6 bases). V gave up 0 bases and J gave up 4 bases, with 13 bases separating them. CDR1 and CDR2 from the germline V gene are SGDLS and YYNGEE. The CDR3 contains 15 residues. The CDR3 reads CASSVGGTGATEAFF. The CDR3 bases are TGTGCCAGCAGCGTAGGAGGTACGGGGGCCACTGAAGCTTTCTTT. The full variable domain, with the rest looked up from reference TRBV9 and TRBJ1-1, is DSGVTQTPKHLITATGQRVTLRCSPRSGDLSVYWYQQSLDQGLQFLIQYYNGEERAKGNILERFSAQQFPDLHSELNLSSLELGDSALYFCASSVGGTGATEAFFGQGTRLTVV.

This chain joins TRBV5-4 and TRBJ1-5, with TRBD1 as a possible D gene (5 bases). Trimming cost V 0 bases and J 2 bases, with 12 bases left between them. This CDR3 has 16 residues. CDR1 is SGHNT, CDR2 YYREEE, per germline (reference sequence). The CDR3 region has the DNA TGTGCCAGCAGCTTGGCCGGAGGGGCCGGCAATCAGCCCCAGCATTTT. Residues: CASSLAGGAGNQPQHF.

This sequence joins TRBV6-1 and TRBJ1-4; D is uncertain. V dropped 2 bases and J dropped 10 bases, with 14 bases sitting between them. CDR1 is MNHNS, CDR2 SASEGT, per germline. The CDR3 contains 14 residues. CDR3 loop: CASSEFRREVKLFF. As DNA, the CDR3 is TGTGCCAGCAGTGAATTTCGACGGGAGGTAAAACTGTTTTTT.

The chain combines TRBV7-6 with TRBJ2-5, with TRBD2 matching 10 bases. CDR3 length: 12 residues. Germline V gene data show CDR1 as SGHVS and CDR2 as FNYEAQ. The CDR3 reads CASGRAYETQYF. The CDR3 nucleotides read TGTGCGAGCGGGAGGGCATACGAGACCCAGTACTTC.

The chain combines TRBV6-5 with TRBJ2-7; D call uncertain. The CDR3 is 16 residues long. V was trimmed by 4 bases and J by 5 bases, leaving 21 bases between them. The germline V gene encodes CDR1 MNHEY and CDR2 SVGAGI. The CDR3 here is CASSSPVESASNEQYF. CDR3 in DNA: TGTGCCAGCAGTTCCCCGGTGGAGTCGGCATCCAACGAGCAGTACTTC.

This chain links TRBV4-3 with TRBJ1-3; TRBD1 is a possible D gene (6 bases). V dropped 4 bases and J dropped 1 base, with 17 bases sitting between them. This CDR3 region has 17 residues. Per germline, CDR1 LGHNA and CDR2 YSLEER. The CDR3 DNA reads TGCGCCAGCAGCCTACAGGCCTTAGGACAGTCTGGAAACACCATATATTTT. Amino acids: CASSLQALGQSGNTIYF.

The chain couples TRBV6-5 to TRBJ2-5; 7 nucleotides agree with TRBD1. The CDR3 runs 15 residues. The germline gives CDR1 MNHEY, CDR2 SVGAGI. V shed 0 bases, J shed 5 bases, and the junction held 6 bases outside the gene matches. Here the CDR3 reads CASSYSRTGVETQYF. For the CDR3, the DNA is TGTGCCAGCAGTTACTCGAGGACAGGAGTGGAGACCCAGTACTTC.

The V and J genes are TRBV7-9 and TRBJ1-2, with a tentative D call TRBD1 (6 bases). This CDR3 contains 15 residues. CDR1 is SEHNR, CDR2 FQNEAQ, per germline (reference sequence). Deletions cut 2 bases from V and 2 bases from J, with 12 bases between. The CDR3: CASSLPGGGNYGYTF. The CDR3 DNA reads as TGTGCCAGCAGCTTACCGGGGGGCGGGAACTATGGCTACACCTTC. The complete variable domain, with remaining parts taken from reference TRBV7-9 and TRBJ1-2, reads DTGVSQNPRHKITKRGQNVTFRCDPISEHNRLYWYRQTLGQGPEFLTYFQNEAQLEKSRLLSDRFSAERPKGSFSTLEIQRTEQGDSAMYLCASSLPGGGNYGYTFGSGTRLTVV.

The V gene is TRBV7-2, the J gene TRBJ2-5; 7 nucleotides line up with TRBD1. Germline V gene data show CDR1 as SGHTA and CDR2 as FQGNSA. With 8 bases clipped from V and 4 bases from J, the junction kept 13 bases outside the gene matches. CDR3 length equals 15 residues. The CDR3, as DNA: TGTGCCAGCGGGCGAAACAGGGGACCAGGAGAGACCCAGTACTTC. This translates into CASGRNRGPGETQYF.

The rearrangement links TRBV13 to TRBJ2-7; the D is unclear. With 1 base removed from V and 7 bases from J, the gap between germline ends came to 14 bases. The CDR3 sequence is 14 residues long. The germline V gene encodes CDR1 PRHDT and CDR2 FYEKMQ (reference sequence). The CDR3 nucleotides read TGTGCCAGCAGCTTAGCTCGACCCGCCGGTGAGCAGTACTTC. Residues: CASSLARPAGEQYF.

The V and J genes are TRBV7-9 and TRBJ2-7; 7 bases align to TRBD2. This CDR3 region has 15 residues. Germline CDR1 and CDR2: SEHNR and FQNEAQ (reference sequence). V lost 4 bases and J lost 2; bases outside the gene matches: 8. CDR3 nucleotides: TGTGCCAGCAGCTCTGTAGCGGGCCCAGCCTACGAGCAGTACTTC. Translation gives CASSSVAGPAYEQYF.

The chain employs TRBV11-2 and TRBJ1-1; 7 positions match TRBD1. Germline CDR1 and CDR2: SGHAT and FQNNGV. With V trimmed by 5 bases and J by 7 bases, 4 bases remained unmatched. This CDR3 spans 12 amino acids. The CDR3 region is CASSLTGFEAFF. CDR3 nucleotide sequence: TGTGCCAGCAGCCTGACAGGGTTTGAAGCTTTCTTT.

The CDR3 is CAIRDRDRGVDEQYF. CDR3 in DNA: TGTGCCATCAGGGACCGGGACAGGGGGGTGGACGAGCAGTACTTC. The V and J genes are TRBV10-3 and TRBJ2-7; TRBD1 agrees at 11 bases. The CDR3 length is 15 residues. Germline V CDR1 and CDR2: ENHRY, SYGVKD. V lost 6 bases to trimming and J lost 5 bases; unmatched junction nucleotides: 9.

This clone showed up just once. V usage is TRBV19 and J usage is TRBJ2-4; D ambiguous. There are 13 residues in the CDR3. Per germline, CDR1 LNHDA and CDR2 SQIVND (reference sequence). V lost 2 bases and J lost 8, with 10 bases in between. The CDR3 DNA is TGTGCCAGTAGTATAATCGGGTTGGACATTCAGTACTTC. It yields the protein CASSIIGLDIQYF.

V is TRBV9 and J is TRBJ2-1; 8 positions match TRBD1. Losses at the gene ends were 1 base for V and 2 bases for J; bases not matched to a gene: 20. This CDR3 comprises 21 residues. Germline loops: CDR1 SGDLS, CDR2 YYNGEE. The CDR3 is CASSVTLNKRTGPGAYNEQFF. For the CDR3, the DNA is TGTGCCAGCAGCGTAACCTTAAATAAGAGGACAGGGCCCGGGGCCTACAATGAGCAGTTCTTC.

V and J are TRBV5-1 and TRBJ2-1, with 11 bases lining up with TRBD2. Germline lookup yields CDR1 SGHRS and CDR2 YFSETQ. With V trimmed by 6 bases and J by 2 bases, 7 bases remained unmatched. The CDR3 covers 16 residues. The CDR3: CASTTTSGNPYNEQFF. The CDR3 DNA sequence: TGCGCCAGCACCACGACTAGCGGGAACCCCTACAATGAGCAGTTCTTC.

The gene calls are TRBV4-1 and TRBJ2-3, with D possibly called TRBD1 or TRBD2 (7 bases each). Looked up from germline, CDR1 is MGHRA and CDR2 is YSYEKL. This CDR3 is 16 amino acids long. Between the trimmed V and J ends, which lost 0 bases and 6 bases, there was a span of 16 bases. This CDR3 is CASSQEGGGRGDTQYF. CDR3 nucleotides: TGCGCCAGCAGCCAAGAAGGGGGCGGGAGAGGCGATACGCAGTATTTT.

The chain is built from TRBV5-1 and TRBJ2-1; no reliable D call. V lost 0 bases and J lost 4, with 2 bases in between. The CDR3 has 12 amino acids. Germline values: CDR1 SGHRS, CDR2 YFSETQ. CDR3 sequence: CASSLEYNEQFF. The CDR3 DNA reads TGCGCCAGCAGCTTGGAATACAATGAGCAGTTCTTC.

The V and J genes are TRBV4-1 and TRBJ2-2, with a possible D match to TRBD1 (6 bases). CDR3 length: 18 amino acids. Germline values: CDR1 MGHRA, CDR2 YSYEKL. V was pared by 1 base and J by 5 bases, with 20 bases between. As DNA, the CDR3 is TGCGCCAGCAGCCAAGGGCCGGGGACATCATTCCTAACCGGGGAGCTGTTTTTT. It codes for CASSQGPGTSFLTGELFF.

Only a few counts were recorded for this clone. The V call is TRBV9, the J call TRBJ1-5; 7 nucleotides align to TRBD1. The CDR3 totals 15 residues. The germline V gene has CDR1 SGDLS and CDR2 YYNGEE. The V gene end was trimmed by 0 bases and the J gene end by 2 bases; junction bases not matched to a gene: 2. The CDR3 nucleotides are TGTGCCAGCAGCGTAGGACAGGGTGGCAATCAGCCCCAGCATTTT. Protein product: CASSVGQGGNQPQHF.

V usage is TRBV7-4 and J usage is TRBJ2-5; D is undetermined. The CDR3 contains 14 residues. CDR1 is SGHVT and CDR2 is SQSDAQ in the germline V gene. Trimming took 8 bases from V and 2 from J, leaving 15 bases between them. The CDR3, as DNA: TGTGCCAGCCTCTTAACCCGGACGCAAGAGACCCAGTACTTC. Encoded protein: CASLLTRTQETQYF.

This chain links TRBV10-3 with TRBJ2-1; a possible D gene is TRBD2 (5 bases). Germline V gives CDR1 ENHRY, CDR2 SYGVKD. This CDR3 has 13 residues. V lost 3 bases, J lost 7 bases, and 10 bases lay in between. CDR3 protein: CAISELEANEQFF. The CDR3 nucleotides read TGTGCCATCAGTGAATTGGAGGCGAATGAGCAGTTCTTC.